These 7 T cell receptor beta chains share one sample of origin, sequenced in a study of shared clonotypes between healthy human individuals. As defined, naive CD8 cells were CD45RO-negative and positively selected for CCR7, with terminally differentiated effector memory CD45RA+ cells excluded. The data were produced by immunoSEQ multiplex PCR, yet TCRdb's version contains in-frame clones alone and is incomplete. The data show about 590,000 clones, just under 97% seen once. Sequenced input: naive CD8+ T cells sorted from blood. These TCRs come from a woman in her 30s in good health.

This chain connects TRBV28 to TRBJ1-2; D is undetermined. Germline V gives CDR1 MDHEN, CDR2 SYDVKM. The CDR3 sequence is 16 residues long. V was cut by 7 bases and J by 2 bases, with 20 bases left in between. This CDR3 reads CASTDVGLSHNYGYTF. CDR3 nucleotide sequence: TGTGCCAGCACCGACGTGGGCCTCAGCCACAACTATGGCTACACCTTC.

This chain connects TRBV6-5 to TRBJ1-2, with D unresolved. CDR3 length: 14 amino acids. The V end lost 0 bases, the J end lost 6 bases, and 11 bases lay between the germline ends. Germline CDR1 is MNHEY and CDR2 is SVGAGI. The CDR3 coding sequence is TGTGCCAGCAGTTACTCGAATTGGGCTGATGGCTACACCTTC. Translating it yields CASSYSNWADGYTF.

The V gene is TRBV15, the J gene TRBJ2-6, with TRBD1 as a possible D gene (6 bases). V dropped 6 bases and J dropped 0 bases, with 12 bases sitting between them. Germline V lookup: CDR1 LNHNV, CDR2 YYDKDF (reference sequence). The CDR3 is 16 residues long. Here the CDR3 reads CATSRTDHSGANVLTF. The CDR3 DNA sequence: TGTGCCACCAGTAGGACAGACCACTCTGGGGCCAACGTCCTGACTTTC.

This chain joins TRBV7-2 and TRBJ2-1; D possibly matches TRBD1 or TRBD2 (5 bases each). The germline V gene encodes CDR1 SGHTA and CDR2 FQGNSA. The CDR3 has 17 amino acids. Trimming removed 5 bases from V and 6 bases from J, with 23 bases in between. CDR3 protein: CASSVRVGGWFRNEQFF. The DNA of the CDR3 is TGTGCCAGCAGCGTAAGGGTTGGGGGATGGTTCCGCAATGAGCAGTTCTTC.

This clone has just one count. This CDR3 reads CASSPLSAGGLDEQYF. The CDR3 region has the DNA TGTGCCAGCAGCCCACTGTCAGCGGGAGGGCTAGACGAGCAGTACTTC. The rearrangement joins TRBV14 to TRBJ2-7; 10 bases match TRBD2. The germline V gene has CDR1 SGHDN and CDR2 FVKESK. The CDR3 contains 16 residues. With 4 bases clipped from V and 5 bases from J, the junction kept 11 bases outside the gene matches.

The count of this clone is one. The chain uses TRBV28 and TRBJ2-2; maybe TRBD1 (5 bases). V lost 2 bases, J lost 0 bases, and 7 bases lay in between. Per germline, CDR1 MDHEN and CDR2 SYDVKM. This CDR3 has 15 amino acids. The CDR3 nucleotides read TGTGCCAGCAGTTTAATGGGGCCGAACACCGGGGAGCTGTTTTTT. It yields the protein CASSLMGPNTGELFF.

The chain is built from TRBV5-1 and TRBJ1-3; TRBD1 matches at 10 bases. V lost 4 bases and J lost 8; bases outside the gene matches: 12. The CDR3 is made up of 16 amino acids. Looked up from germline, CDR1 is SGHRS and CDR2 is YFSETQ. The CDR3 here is CASSTGTGAYWDTIYF. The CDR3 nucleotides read TGCGCCAGCAGCACCGGGACAGGGGCTTATTGGGACACCATATATTTT.